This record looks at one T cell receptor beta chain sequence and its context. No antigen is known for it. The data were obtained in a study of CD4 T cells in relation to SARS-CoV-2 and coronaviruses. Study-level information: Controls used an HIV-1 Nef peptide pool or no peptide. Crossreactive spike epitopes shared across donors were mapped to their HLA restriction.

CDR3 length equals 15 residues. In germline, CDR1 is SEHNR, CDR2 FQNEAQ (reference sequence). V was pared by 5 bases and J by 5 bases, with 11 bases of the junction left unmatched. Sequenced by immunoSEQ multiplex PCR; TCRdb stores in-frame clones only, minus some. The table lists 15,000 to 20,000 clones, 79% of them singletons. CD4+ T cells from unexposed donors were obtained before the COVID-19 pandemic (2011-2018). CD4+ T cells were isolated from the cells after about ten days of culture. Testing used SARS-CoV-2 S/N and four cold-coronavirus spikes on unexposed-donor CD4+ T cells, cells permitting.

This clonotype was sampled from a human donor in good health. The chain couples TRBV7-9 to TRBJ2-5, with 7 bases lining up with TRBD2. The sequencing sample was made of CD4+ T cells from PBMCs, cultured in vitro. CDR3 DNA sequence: TGTGCCAGCAGCCGACGACTAGTCGGGGGGGAGACCCAGTACTTC. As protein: CASSRRLVGGETQYF.